This T cell receptor beta chain was observed in a study of cytomegalovirus exposure and HLA in healthy donors. Findings and caveats of the study: Only CMV serostatus was available as immune exposure information. What a later analysis showed was that several of the most significant clusters appeared linked to common viral pathogens. Analyses of presence and absence presupposed an approximately uniform sequencing depth across donors.

Germline loops: CDR1 MNHEY, CDR2 SMNVEV (reference sequence). This CDR3 is built from 16 residues. J gave up 6 bases and V 7 bases, and 12 bases lay outside the gene matches. Though probably carrying unrecorded immune exposures, donors were nominally healthy at sampling. This clone was recorded once. What it binds is not known. The PCR had 60 Vbeta and 13 Jbeta primers. Using immunoSEQ multiplex PCR, the repertoire was profiled, and TCRdb retains in-frame clones only, with some absent. The sample lists about 120,000 clones; approximately 80% were seen once. The sequence was obtained from a man aged 35-49 years in good health and CMV-seronegative. What was sequenced was PBMCs. The genes are TRBV27 and TRBJ2-3; 11 nucleotides match TRBD2. CDR3 DNA sequence: TGTGCCAGCACCCAACTTACTAGCGGGGGCGGGGATACGCAGTATTTT. Its protein is CASTQLTSGGGDTQYF.